The entry below describes one T cell receptor (beta chain). No antigen is known for it. V lost 5 bases and J lost 1, with 11 bases in between. This CDR3 has 14 residues. Germline-derived CDR1 and CDR2 are SGHTA and FQGTGA. The record originates from a study of T cells in Graves' hyperthyroidism and ophthalmopathy. Study-wide background: Blood was drawn when the patient was first diagnosed and still untreated.

Regions amplified from RNA transcripts were the TCR beta CDR3 regions. The study used the HTBI primer set for a first-round RT-PCR of the TCR CDR3. TCRdb fed the multiplex PCR reads into MiXCR, producing one record per CDR3 protein. The table lists fewer than 450,000 distinct CDR3 sequences, roughly 13% of them singletons. Study-wide results and caveats: Among clonotypes expanded in thyroid above 0.001, most were also found in blood. From stable hyperthyroidism, ophthalmopathy was separated by a 13 V-J model.

The rearrangement links TRBV7-3 to TRBJ2-5; no firm D call. The TCR comes from a man aged 50 to 59 with Graves' ophthalmopathy. Sequencing used blood. In nucleotides, the CDR3 is TGTGCCAGCAGCAAAGACGGTCCCCAAGAGACCCAGTACTTC. It yields the protein CASSKDGPQETQYF.